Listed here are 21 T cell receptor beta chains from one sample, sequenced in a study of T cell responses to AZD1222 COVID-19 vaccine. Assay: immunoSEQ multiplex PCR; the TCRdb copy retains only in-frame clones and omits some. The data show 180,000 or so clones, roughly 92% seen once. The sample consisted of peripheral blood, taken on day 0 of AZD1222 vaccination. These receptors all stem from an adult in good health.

The CDR3 is CATGTDSGGVQYF. Here the CDR3 DNA reads TGTGCCACAGGGACGGATTCTGGGGGGGTCCAGTACTTC. The chain has TRBV2 and TRBJ2-5; 7 bases are shared with TRBD2. The CDR3 loop spans 13 amino acids. The germline V gene has CDR1 SNHLY and CDR2 FYNNEI. The junction had 15 bases not matched to a gene; V was cut back by 10 bases and J by 10 bases.

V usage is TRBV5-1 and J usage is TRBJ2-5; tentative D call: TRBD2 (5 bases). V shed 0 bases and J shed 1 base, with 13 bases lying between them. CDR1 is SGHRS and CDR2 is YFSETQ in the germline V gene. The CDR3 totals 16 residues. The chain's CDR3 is CASSLGVGMLQETQYF. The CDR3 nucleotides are TGCGCCAGCAGCTTGGGGGTCGGGATGCTCCAAGAGACCCAGTACTTC.

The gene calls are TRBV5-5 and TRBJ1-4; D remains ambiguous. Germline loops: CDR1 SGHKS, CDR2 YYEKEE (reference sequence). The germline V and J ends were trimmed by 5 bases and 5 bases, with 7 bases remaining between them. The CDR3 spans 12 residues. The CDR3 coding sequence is TGTGCCAGCAGTGACTTCAATGAAAAACTGTTTTTT. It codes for CASSDFNEKLFF.

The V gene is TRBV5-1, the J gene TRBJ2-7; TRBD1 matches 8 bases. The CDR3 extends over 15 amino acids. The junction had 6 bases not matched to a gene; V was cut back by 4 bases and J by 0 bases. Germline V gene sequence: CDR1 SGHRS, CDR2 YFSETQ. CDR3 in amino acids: CASSQTTGGSYEQYF. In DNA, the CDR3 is TGCGCCAGCAGCCAAACCACAGGGGGCTCCTACGAGCAGTACTTC.

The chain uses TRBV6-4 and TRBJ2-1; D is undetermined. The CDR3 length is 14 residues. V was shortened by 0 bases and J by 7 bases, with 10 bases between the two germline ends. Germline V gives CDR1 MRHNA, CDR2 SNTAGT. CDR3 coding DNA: TGTGCCAGCAGTGACTCTGTAGCTTTGAATGAGCAGTTCTTC. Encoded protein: CASSDSVALNEQFF.

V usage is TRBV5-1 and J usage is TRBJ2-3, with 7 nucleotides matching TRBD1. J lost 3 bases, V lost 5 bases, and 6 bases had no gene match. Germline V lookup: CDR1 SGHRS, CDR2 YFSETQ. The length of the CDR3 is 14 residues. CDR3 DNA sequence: TGCGCCAGCAGGACACAGGGGATTACAGATACGCAGTATTTT. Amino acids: CASRTQGITDTQYF.

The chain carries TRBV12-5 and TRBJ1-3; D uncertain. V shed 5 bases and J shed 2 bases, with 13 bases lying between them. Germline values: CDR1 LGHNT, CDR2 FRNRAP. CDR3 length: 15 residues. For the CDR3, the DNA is TGTGCTAGTGGTCCCCCGGCCAGACCTGGAAACACCATATATTTT. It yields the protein CASGPPARPGNTIYF. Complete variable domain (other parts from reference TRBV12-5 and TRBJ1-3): DARVTQTPRHKVTEMGQEVTMRCQPILGHNTVFWYRQTMMQGLELLAYFRNRAPLDDSGMPKDRFSAEMPDATLATLKIQPSEPRDSAVYFCASGPPARPGNTIYFGEGSWLTVV.

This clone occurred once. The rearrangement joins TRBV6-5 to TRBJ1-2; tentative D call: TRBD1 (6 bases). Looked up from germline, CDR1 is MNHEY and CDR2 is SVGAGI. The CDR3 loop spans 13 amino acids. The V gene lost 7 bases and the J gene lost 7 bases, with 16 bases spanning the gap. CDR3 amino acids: CASTGTNRGGYTF. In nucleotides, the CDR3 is TGTGCCAGCACCGGGACAAACCGTGGTGGCTACACCTTC.

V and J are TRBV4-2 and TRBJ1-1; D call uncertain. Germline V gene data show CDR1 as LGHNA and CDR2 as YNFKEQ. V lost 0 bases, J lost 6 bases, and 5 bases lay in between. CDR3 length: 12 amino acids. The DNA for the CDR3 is TGTGCCAGCAGCCAAGATTCGGCTGAAGCTTTCTTT. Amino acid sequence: CASSQDSAEAFF.

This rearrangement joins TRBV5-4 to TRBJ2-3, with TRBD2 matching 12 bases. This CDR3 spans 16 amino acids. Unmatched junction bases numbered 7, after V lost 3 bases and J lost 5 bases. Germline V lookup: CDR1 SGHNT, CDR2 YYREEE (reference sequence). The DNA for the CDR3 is TGTGCCAGCAGCTCCTCTAGCGGGAGGGCCCTAGATACGCAGTATTTT. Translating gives CASSSSSGRALDTQYF.

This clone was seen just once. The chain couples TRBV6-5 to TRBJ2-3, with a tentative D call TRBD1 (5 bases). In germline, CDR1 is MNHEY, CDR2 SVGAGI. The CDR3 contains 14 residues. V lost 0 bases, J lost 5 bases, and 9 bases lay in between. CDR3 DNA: TGTGCCAGCAGTTACTCTGGGGCGGAAGATACGCAGTATTTT. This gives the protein CASSYSGAEDTQYF.

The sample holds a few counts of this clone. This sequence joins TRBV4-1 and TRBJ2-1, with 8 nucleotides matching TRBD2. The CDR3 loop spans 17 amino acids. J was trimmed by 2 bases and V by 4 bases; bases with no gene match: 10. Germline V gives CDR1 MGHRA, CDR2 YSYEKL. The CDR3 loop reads CASSRDLAGRTYNEQFF. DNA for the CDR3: TGCGCCAGCAGCCGAGACCTAGCGGGTCGAACCTACAATGAGCAGTTCTTC.

CDR3 amino acids: CASRGLSSGNTIYF. Written as DNA, the CDR3 is TGCGCCAGCAGGGGGCTTAGCTCTGGAAACACCATATATTTT. V gene TRBV4-1 combines with J gene TRBJ1-3; the D gene is possibly TRBD1 (5 bases). The CDR3 totals 14 residues. The V end was cut by 6 bases, the J end by 0 bases, with 9 bases between. In germline, CDR1 is MGHRA, CDR2 YSYEKL.

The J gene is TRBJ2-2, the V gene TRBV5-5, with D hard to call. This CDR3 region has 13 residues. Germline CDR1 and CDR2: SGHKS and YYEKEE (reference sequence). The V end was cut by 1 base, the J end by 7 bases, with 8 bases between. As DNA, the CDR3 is TGTGCCAGCAGCTTGCGCAGGAACGGGGAGCTGTTTTTT. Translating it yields CASSLRRNGELFF.

CDR3 in amino acids: CASSQGGLVSYNEQFF. In nucleotides, the CDR3 is TGTGCCAGCAGCCAAGGGGGACTAGTCTCCTACAATGAGCAGTTCTTC. This chain connects TRBV3-1 (or the pseudogene TRBV3-2) to TRBJ2-1; TRBD2 aligns across 8 bases. In germline, CDR1 is LGHDT, CDR2 YNNKEL (reference sequence). The CDR3 is 16 amino acids. J lost 0 bases, V lost 1 base, and 2 bases had no gene match.

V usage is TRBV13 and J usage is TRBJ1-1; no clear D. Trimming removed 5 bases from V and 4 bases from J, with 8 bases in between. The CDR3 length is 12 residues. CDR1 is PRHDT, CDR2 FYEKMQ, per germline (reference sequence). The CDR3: CASSLKGTEAFF. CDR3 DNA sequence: TGTGCCAGCAGCCTAAAGGGCACTGAAGCTTTCTTT.

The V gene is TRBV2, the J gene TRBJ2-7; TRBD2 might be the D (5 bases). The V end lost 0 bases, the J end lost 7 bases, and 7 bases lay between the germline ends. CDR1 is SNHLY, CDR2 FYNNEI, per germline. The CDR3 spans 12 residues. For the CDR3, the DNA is TGTGCCAGCAGTGAAGCGTGGAGGGAGCAGTACTTC. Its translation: CASSEAWREQYF.

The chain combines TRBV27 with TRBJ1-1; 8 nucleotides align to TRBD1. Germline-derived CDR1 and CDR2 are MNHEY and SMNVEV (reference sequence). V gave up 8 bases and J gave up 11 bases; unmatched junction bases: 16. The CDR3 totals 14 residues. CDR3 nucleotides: TGTGCCAGCCGCCCCGGAACAGGGGGAACCTCGGCTTTCTTT. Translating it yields CASRPGTGGTSAFF.

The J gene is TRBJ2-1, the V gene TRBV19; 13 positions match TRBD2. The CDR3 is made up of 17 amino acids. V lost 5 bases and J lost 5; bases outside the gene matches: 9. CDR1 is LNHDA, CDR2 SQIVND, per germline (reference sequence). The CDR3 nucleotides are TGTGCCAGTAGTCCCCGGACTAGCGGGAGTGTCGACAATGAGCAGTTCTTC. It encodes CASSPRTSGSVDNEQFF.

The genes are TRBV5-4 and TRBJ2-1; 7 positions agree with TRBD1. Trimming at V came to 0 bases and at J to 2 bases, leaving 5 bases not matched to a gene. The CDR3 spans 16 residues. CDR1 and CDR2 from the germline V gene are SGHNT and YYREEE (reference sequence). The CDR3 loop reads CASSLGGQGAYNEQFF. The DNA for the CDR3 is TGTGCCAGCAGCTTGGGAGGTCAGGGGGCCTACAATGAGCAGTTCTTC.

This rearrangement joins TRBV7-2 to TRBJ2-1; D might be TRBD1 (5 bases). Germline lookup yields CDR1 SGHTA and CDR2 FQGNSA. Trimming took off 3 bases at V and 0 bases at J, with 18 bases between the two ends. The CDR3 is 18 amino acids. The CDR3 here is CASSFRRVGVSSYNEQFF. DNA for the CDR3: TGTGCCAGCAGCTTCAGACGGGTAGGGGTAAGCTCCTACAATGAGCAGTTCTTC. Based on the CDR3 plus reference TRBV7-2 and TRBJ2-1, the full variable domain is GAGVSQSPSNKVTEKGKDVELRCDPISGHTALYWYRQSLGQGLEFLIYFQGNSAPDKSGLPSDRFSAERTGGSVSTLTIQRTQQEDSAVYLCASSFRRVGVSSYNEQFFGPGTRLTVL.